A selection of T cell receptor beta chains follows, all from one sample in a study of blood T cell repertoires in COVID-19. Measured with immunoSEQ multiplex PCR; TCRdb has only the in-frame clones, and not every one. This table holds 150,000 to 200,000 clones, roughly four fifths found once. The sequenced sample consisted of peripheral blood. Every receptor here comes from a woman in her 70s with COVID-19, enrolled during active disease. Each CDR3 is given with its conserved first and last residue. The D gene is left open where the match is weak. Clone size, where shown, is once, few, many, or a class for clones that have expanded.

v_call	j_call	d_call	clone_size	cdr3_aa	cdr3_nt
TRBV18	TRBJ1-3	TRBD1	NA	CASSPQGQGPTGNTIYF	TGTGCCAGCTCACCACAGGGACAGGGGCCCACTGGAAACACCATATATTTT
TRBV29-1	TRBJ1-2	NA	NA	CSVFPASNYGYTF	TGCAGCGTTTTCCCAGCTAGCAACTATGGCTACACCTTC
TRBV10-3	TRBJ2-7	TRBD1	once	CATCQGQGPYEQYF	TGTGCCACCTGTCAGGGACAGGGCCCCTACGAGCAGTACTTC
TRBV7-2	TRBJ1-5	NA	NA	CASSLRGDQPQHF	TGTGCCAGCTCGCTTCGGGGGGATCAGCCCCAGCATTTT
TRBV11-2	TRBJ1-6	NA	NA	CASSLVGRGDSPLHF	TGTGCCAGCAGCTTAGTAGGCAGGGGTGATTCACCCCTCCACTTT
TRBV4-3	TRBJ1-1	TRBD1	NA	CASSQLTGGASEAFF	TGCGCCAGCAGCCAATTAACAGGGGGCGCCTCTGAAGCTTTCTTT
TRBV7-8	TRBJ2-7	TRBD2	once	CASRYASGRLYEQYF	TGTGCCAGCAGATATGCTAGCGGGAGGCTGTACGAGCAGTACTTC
TRBV3-1/TRBV3-2	TRBJ1-1	NA	NA	CASSQDLGVTEAFF	TGTGCCAGCAGCCAAGATCTAGGGGTCACTGAAGCTTTCTTT
TRBV28	TRBJ2-5	TRBD1	NA	CASSPPGQGRETQYF	TGTGCCAGCAGTCCACCGGGACAGGGGAGGGAGACCCAGTACTTC
TRBV5-1	TRBJ2-3	TRBD2	NA	CASSWGTSETDTQYF	TGCGCCAGCAGCTGGGGGACTAGCGAAACAGATACGCAGTATTTT
TRBV6-5	TRBJ2-1	TRBD1	NA	CASSLRDRGGNEQFF	TGTGCCAGCAGTCTCCGGGACAGGGGCGGGAATGAGCAGTTCTTC